This T cell receptor beta chain stems from a study of cytomegalovirus exposure and HLA in healthy donors. Study findings and constraints: According to the study, 160 or so TCR beta chains were cytomegalovirus-associated.

Turning to this clone: Its antigen is unidentified.

The PCR ran on 60 Vbeta and 13 Jbeta primers. Authors' methods: As a later analysis found, there were 80 million or so unique TCR beta chains, of which roughly 11 million were shared. The table came from immunoSEQ multiplex PCR; TCRdb's copy has only in-frame clones and leaves some out. V, J and clone size derive from that table, while D and trimming were established from the DNA sequence. Altogether roughly 190,000 clones are present, 70% to 80% being singletons, with the ten largest covering about 1.4%. This clonotype originated in a woman aged 45 to 65 in good health and CMV-seronegative. The sequenced material came from PBMCs.

The CDR3 loop reads CASSLGDGVYEQYF. CDR3 nucleotides: TGTGCCAGCAGCTTAGGAGACGGGGTCTACGAGCAGTACTTC. The gene calls are TRBV7-9 and TRBJ2-5; perhaps TRBD2 as D (5 bases). The DNA end is more similar to TRBJ2-7, so the J call may be wrong. The CDR3 covers 14 residues. The V gene's germline CDR1 is SEHNR and CDR2 FQNEAQ (reference sequence).